This TCR beta chain was sequenced during a study of blood T cell repertoires in COVID-19. The CDR3 loop spans 15 amino acids. Germline assignment: CDR1 SGHDT and CDR2 YYEEEE. Trimming left V 3 bases short and J 3 bases short, with 12 bases between. Sequencing was performed with immunoSEQ multiplex PCR; in TCRdb, only in-frame clones are kept and a portion is missing. The top ten hold roughly 18% of the sample, which has some 56,000 clones, roughly 80% seen once. The sequencing sample was made of peripheral blood. V and J are TRBV5-6 and TRBJ1-4; the D is unclear. The TCR comes from a woman aged 50 to 60 with active or convalescent COVID-19. The CDR3 here is CASSWRGTANEKLFF. CDR3 coding DNA: TGTGCCAGCAGCTGGCGGGGAACGGCTAATGAAAAACTGTTTTTT.